Following are 18 T cell receptor beta chains from one sample sequenced in a study of T cell responses to AZD1222 COVID-19 vaccine. Assay used: immunoSEQ multiplex PCR; TCRdb lists only in-frame clones, some missing. The table shows approximately 210,000 clones, with about 94% occurring only once. Sequenced material: peripheral blood, taken 28 days after the second dose of the MenACWY control vaccine. Receptor source: an adult who received the MenACWY meningococcal vaccine as a control.

The V gene is TRBV5-1, the J gene TRBJ2-7, with 8 bases aligning to TRBD1. The CDR3 has 15 residues. The germline gives CDR1 SGHRS, CDR2 YFSETQ. V dropped 0 bases and J dropped 6; count of bases not matched to a gene: 8. CDR3 nucleotides: TGCGCCAGCAGCTTGGCCCTCGGACAGGGTATCGAGCAGTACTTC. It specifies CASSLALGQGIEQYF. Based on the CDR3 plus reference TRBV5-1 and TRBJ2-7, the full variable domain is KAGVTQTPRYLIKTRGQQVTLSCSPISGHRSVSWYQQTPGQGLQFLFEYFSETQRNKGNFPGRFSGRQFSNSRSEMNVSTLELGDSALYLCASSLALGQGIEQYFGPGTRLTVT.

The rearrangement uses TRBV9 and TRBJ1-1, with D perhaps matching TRBD1 (5 bases). Germline CDR1 reads SGDLS; CDR2 reads YYNGEE. V was shortened by 0 bases and J by 3 bases, with 9 bases between the two germline ends. The CDR3 has 14 amino acids. CDR3 sequence: CASSVGRGDTEAFF. Written as DNA, the CDR3 is TGTGCCAGCAGCGTAGGGCGGGGGGACACTGAAGCTTTCTTT.

J is TRBJ2-1 and V is TRBV7-3; 11 bases are shared with TRBD2. The germline V gene encodes CDR1 SGHTA and CDR2 FQGTGA. V was pared by 5 bases and J by 9 bases, with 9 bases of the junction left unmatched. The CDR3 length is 15 residues. DNA of the CDR3: TGTGCCAGCAGCCGGGGGTTAGCGGGAGGGAGTGAGCAGTTCTTC. Translation: CASSRGLAGGSEQFF.

The rearrangement joins TRBV5-6 to TRBJ1-1; TRBD1 might be the D (6 bases). The CDR3 has 16 residues. Germline V gene sequence: CDR1 SGHDT, CDR2 YYEEEE. Trimming removed 4 bases at V and 1 base at J, with 17 bases between. The DNA of the CDR3 is TGTGCCAGCAGCAGGGGGGGGCAGGTGAGGAACACTGAAGCTTTCTTT. Translated, it gives CASSRGGQVRNTEAFF. The complete variable domain, with remaining parts taken from reference TRBV5-6 and TRBJ1-1, reads DAGVTQSPTHLIKTRGQQVTLRCSPKSGHDTVSWYQQALGQGPQFIFQYYEEEERQRGNFPDRFSGHQFPNYSSELNVNALLLGDSALYLCASSRGGQVRNTEAFFGQGTRLTVV.

The chain uses TRBV7-9 and TRBJ1-2; 9 bases map to TRBD1. The CDR3 totals 15 residues. V lost 1 base to trimming and J lost 8 bases; unmatched junction nucleotides: 8. Germline CDR1 and CDR2: SEHNR and FQNEAQ (reference sequence). The CDR3: CASSLVVGDRGGYTF. Written as DNA, the CDR3 is TGTGCCAGCAGCTTAGTCGTTGGCGACAGGGGGGGCTACACCTTC.

The V call is TRBV29-1, the J call TRBJ2-7; tentative D call: TRBD2 (5 bases). The CDR3 consists of 13 residues. Trimming stripped 7 bases from V and 6 bases from J, with 19 bases between. The germline gives CDR1 SQVTM, CDR2 ANQGSEA. The DNA of the CDR3 is TGCAGCGCCAACGACGGATACGAGGGCGAGCAGTACTTC. Its protein product is CSANDGYEGEQYF.

The J gene is TRBJ1-5, the V gene TRBV30; no firm D call. V lost 1 base and J 8 bases, leaving 12 bases between the germline ends. CDR3 length equals 13 residues. Looked up from germline, CDR1 is GTSNPN and CDR2 is SVGIG (reference sequence). CDR3: CAWSGTSSEPQHF. The CDR3, as DNA: TGTGCCTGGAGTGGTACTTCAAGTGAGCCCCAGCATTTT.

The chain is built from TRBV24-1 and TRBJ2-2; possibly TRBD2 for D (7 bases). The CDR3 totals 15 residues. Germline CDR1 KGHDR, CDR2 SFDVKD. V was shortened by 1 base and J by 6 bases, with 11 bases between the two germline ends. The CDR3 coding sequence is TGTGCCACCAGTGATTTATCGGGGGGCGCCGGGGAGCTGTTTTTT. Protein sequence: CATSDLSGGAGELFF.

V gene TRBV4-1 combines with J gene TRBJ2-7; weak D call: TRBD1 (6 bases). The CDR3 runs to 15 residues. V shed 1 base and J shed 4 bases, with 14 bases lying between them. Germline V gene lookup returns CDR1 MGHRA and CDR2 YSYEKL. Written as DNA, the CDR3 is TGCGCCAGCAGCCAAGCCCCGTCCGACAGGTACGAGCAGTACTTC. Translated, it gives CASSQAPSDRYEQYF.

The V and J genes are TRBV18 and TRBJ1-3; weak D call: TRBD1 (6 bases). CDR1 and CDR2 (germline): KGHSH, LQKENI. This CDR3 spans 17 amino acids. V shed 6 bases and J shed 1 base, with 19 bases lying between them. CDR3 region: CASSPNGGRGSGNTIYF. CDR3 nucleotides: TGTGCCAGCTCGCCCAACGGGGGCCGGGGTTCTGGAAACACCATATATTTT.

This chain uses TRBV11-2 with TRBJ1-2; no firm D call. V shed 1 base and J shed 3 bases, with 6 bases lying between them. The germline V gene encodes CDR1 SGHAT and CDR2 FQNNGV. CDR3 size: 13 residues. For the CDR3, the DNA is TGTGCCAGCAGCTTAGGTAGTGACTATGGCTACACCTTC. Protein sequence: CASSLGSDYGYTF.

The V and J genes are TRBV5-1 and TRBJ2-2, with 8 bases fitting TRBD2. V lost 0 bases to trimming and J lost 3 bases; unmatched junction nucleotides: 7. The CDR3 is made up of 17 amino acids. Per germline, CDR1 SGHRS and CDR2 YFSETQ. The CDR3 region is CASSLGALAGHTGELFF. The CDR3 DNA is TGCGCCAGCAGCTTGGGCGCCCTAGCGGGCCACACCGGGGAGCTGTTTTTT.

The V and J genes are TRBV6-1 and TRBJ2-7; D not resolved. Germline V gene lookup returns CDR1 MNHNS and CDR2 SASEGT. The CDR3 consists of 15 residues. Deletions cut 1 base from V and 4 bases from J, with 14 bases between. The CDR3: CASSEVWGSRYEQYF. CDR3 sequence (DNA): TGTGCCAGCAGTGAAGTCTGGGGTTCAAGATACGAGCAGTACTTC.

The V gene is TRBV19, the J gene TRBJ2-2; TRBD2 agrees at 12 bases. This CDR3 has 14 residues. Germline loops: CDR1 LNHDA, CDR2 SQIVND (reference sequence). Losses at the gene ends were 10 bases for V and 4 bases for J; bases not matched to a gene: 4. The CDR3 here is CATQTSGSTGELFF. The CDR3 bases are TGTGCCACCCAGACTAGCGGGAGCACCGGGGAGCTGTTTTTT.

A single count supports this clone. The chain employs TRBV6-5 and TRBJ2-3; 8 bases are shared with TRBD2. Germline V lookup: CDR1 MNHEY, CDR2 SVGAGI. This CDR3 spans 15 amino acids. V lost 4 bases to trimming and J lost 3 bases; unmatched junction nucleotides: 6. CDR3 coding DNA: TGTGCCAGCAGTTCTCGGGGGGGCGAGACAGATACGCAGTATTTT. Translated: CASSSRGGETDTQYF.

This clone was observed once. This chain uses TRBV2 with TRBJ1-2, with a weak D call TRBD1 (5 bases). Germline V gives CDR1 SNHLY, CDR2 FYNNEI. The CDR3 is made up of 13 amino acids. Trimming left V 8 bases short and J 4 bases short, with 14 bases between. The CDR3 protein is CASRPRGGYGYTF. The CDR3 DNA reads as TGTGCCAGCCGGCCCCGGGGGGGCTATGGCTACACCTTC. The full variable domain, its missing parts supplied by reference TRBV2 and TRBJ1-2, is EPEVTQTPSHQVTQMGQEVILRCVPISNHLYFYWYRQILGQKVEFLVSFYNNEISEKSEIFDDQFSVERPDGSNFTLKIRSTKLEDSAMYFCASRPRGGYGYTFGSGTRLTVV.

CDR3: CASSLVGSGPGDTQYF. The DNA of the CDR3 is TGTGCCAGCAGCTTAGTGGGGAGCGGACCTGGAGATACGCAGTATTTT. This rearrangement joins TRBV7-8 to TRBJ2-3; weak D call: TRBD2 (5 bases). V lost 1 base and J lost 5, with 16 bases in between. Germline V CDR1 and CDR2: SGHVS, FQNEAQ. The CDR3 consists of 16 residues.

V gene TRBV6-5 combines with J gene TRBJ1-1; D call uncertain. V gave up 6 bases and J gave up 7 bases, with 9 bases separating them. This CDR3 is built from 11 residues. The germline V gene encodes CDR1 MNHEY and CDR2 SVGAGI. CDR3 nucleotide sequence: TGTGCCAGCAGCGTCGCGGTTGAAGCTTTCTTT. Translating gives CASSVAVEAFF.